Listed here are 2 T cell receptor beta chains from one sample, sequenced in a study of human T cells and chemical hapten exposure. A single record per CDR3 protein comes from TCRdb applying MiXCR to the RACE reads. The table lists over 50,000 distinct CDR3 sequences, more than 9% of them singletons. The time point denotes: pre-sensitization, week 0. Documented treatment: therapeutic diphenylcyclopropenone sensitization with weekly scalp DPC. Unfractionated whole blood was the source from which total RNA was extracted. The sample was whole blood, taken in connection with sensitization to the hapten diphenylcyclopropenone (DPC). These receptors were obtained from a woman under 40 with alopecia areata. Some clones in this sample may be carry-over from other donors' samples.

In this sample, this clonotype turned up a few times. The chain links TRBV28 to TRBJ1-1, with D unclear. Germline V gene data show CDR1 as MDHEN and CDR2 as SYDVKM. The CDR3 spans 12 residues. V was pared by 7 bases and J by 4 bases, with 10 bases between. The CDR3 protein is CASISEGTEAFF. CDR3 bases: TGTGCCAGCATCTCAGAGGGCACTGAAGCTTTCTTT.

The chain carries TRBV5-1 and TRBJ2-3; TRBD1 aligns across 9 bases. The ends lost 4 bases at V and 4 bases at J; junction bases unmatched: 10. CDR1 and CDR2 from the germline V gene are SGHRS and YFSETQ. The CDR3 runs to 16 residues. CDR3 protein: CASSMDGTGRADTQYF. The CDR3 DNA sequence: TGCGCCAGCAGCATGGACGGGACAGGGAGGGCAGATACGCAGTATTTT.